This entry lists 18 T cell receptor beta chains sequenced from one sample in a study of T cells in Graves' hyperthyroidism and ophthalmopathy. Amplified TCR beta CDR3 regions derived from RNA transcripts. First-round RT-PCR targeting the TCR CDR3 was performed with the HTBI primer set. TCRdb passed the multiplex PCR reads through MiXCR, listing each CDR3 protein once. The table includes roughly 380,000 distinct CDR3 sequences, around 18% detected once. The specimen was blood. The receptors shown here come from a woman aged 40 to 49 with Graves' ophthalmopathy.

This clonotype was counted ten times or more. This rearrangement joins TRBV20-1 to TRBJ1-5, with D possibly TRBD1 on 6 matching bases. The V gene lost 1 base and the J gene lost 7 bases, with 14 bases spanning the gap. Germline V gene lookup returns CDR1 DFQATT and CDR2 SNEGSKA (reference sequence). This CDR3 region has 14 residues. CDR3 loop: CSARVVGALQPQHF. As DNA, the CDR3 is TGCAGTGCTAGAGTTGTGGGGGCGTTGCAGCCCCAGCATTTT.

The table lists this clonotype with many counts. The CDR3 DNA sequence: TGTGCCAGCAGCTTGGCAGGGATCTTCTCCTATGGCTACACCTTC. It translates to CASSLAGIFSYGYTF. This sequence joins TRBV5-6 and TRBJ1-2, with a tentative D call TRBD1 (5 bases). The CDR3 extends over 15 amino acids. Germline V gene data show CDR1 as SGHDT and CDR2 as YYEEEE. The ends were cut back, 0 bases at V and 4 bases at J, with 13 bases in the middle.

Ten or more counts support this clonotype. The chain employs TRBV28 and TRBJ2-5; 7 bases align to TRBD1. V dropped 7 bases and J dropped 3; count of bases not matched to a gene: 8. CDR1 is MDHEN, CDR2 SYDVKM, per germline. The length of the CDR3 is 14 residues. Here the CDR3 DNA reads TGTGCCAGCAAAACCGGGACAGTAAAAGAGACCCAGTACTTC. Translating gives CASKTGTVKETQYF.

This clonotype was detected ten times or more. The V call is TRBV4-1, the J call TRBJ2-3; D is unresolved. Looked up from germline, CDR1 is MGHRA and CDR2 is YSYEKL. The V end was cut by 5 bases, the J end by 3 bases, with 9 bases between. The CDR3 is 13 amino acids. The CDR3 loop reads CASSDAPTDTQYF. The DNA for the CDR3 is TGCGCCAGCAGCGACGCCCCAACAGATACGCAGTATTTT.

The chain joins TRBV12-3 or TRBV12-4 to TRBJ2-2; 8 positions agree with TRBD1. CDR3 size: 15 residues. J gave up 4 bases and V 6 bases, and 7 bases lay outside the gene matches. The CDR3 is CASRAGQGGTGELFF. The CDR3 DNA reads TGTGCCAGCAGAGCCGGACAGGGTGGCACCGGGGAGCTGTTTTTT.

This chain links TRBV30 with TRBJ1-2, with D possibly being TRBD1 (5 bases). The V gene's germline CDR1 is GTSNPN and CDR2 SVGIG (reference sequence). The ends were cut back, 0 bases at V and 8 bases at J, with 10 bases in the middle. The CDR3 spans 12 residues. CDR3 sequence reads: CAWSVGRGGYTF. CDR3 DNA sequence: TGTGCCTGGAGTGTCGGCCGGGGCGGCTACACCTTC.

CDR3 residues: CASSQDPGQGRNTEAFF. Written as DNA, the CDR3 is TGCGCCAGCAGCCAAGACCCAGGTCAGGGCAGGAACACTGAAGCTTTCTTT. The chain has TRBV4-1 and TRBJ1-1; tentative D call: TRBD1 (5 bases). This CDR3 spans 17 amino acids. Trimming removed 0 bases at V and 1 base at J, with 15 bases between. The germline CDR1 and CDR2 sequences are MGHRA and YSYEKL.

This clonotype has a count of ten or more. V is TRBV27 and J is TRBJ2-7, with D tentatively TRBD1 (6 bases). Germline V gene lookup returns CDR1 MNHEY and CDR2 SMNVEV (reference sequence). V was clipped by 5 bases and J by 0 bases, with 17 bases between them. CDR3 length: 16 residues. The CDR3 here is CASSLSGQSSSYEQYF. CDR3 sequence (DNA): TGTGCCAGCAGTCTTTCCGGACAGTCGAGCTCCTACGAGCAGTACTTC.

This clonotype was seen ten or more times. The chain is built from TRBV5-1 and TRBJ2-5; 8 bases are a match to TRBD2. Germline-derived CDR1 and CDR2 are SGHRS and YFSETQ. This CDR3 contains 14 residues. Trimming cost V 4 bases and J 4 bases; bases outside gene matches: 6. CDR3 protein: CASSRGGQAETQYF. The CDR3 DNA is TGCGCCAGCAGCCGGGGGGGTCAGGCAGAGACCCAGTACTTC.

This clonotype has at least ten counts. V gene TRBV6-1 combines with J gene TRBJ2-5; 8 bases agree with TRBD1. Germline CDR1 and CDR2: MNHNS and SASEGT. This CDR3 has 16 residues. V shed 2 bases and J 5 bases; nucleotides not matched to a gene: 10. The CDR3 reads CASSELGQGGLETQYF. The DNA of the CDR3 is TGTGCCAGCAGTGAATTAGGACAGGGAGGTTTGGAGACCCAGTACTTC.

V and J are TRBV6-2 or TRBV6-3 and TRBJ2-7; 7 bases are shared with TRBD1. This CDR3 is built from 15 residues. The junction had 15 bases not matched to a gene; V was cut back by 8 bases and J by 5 bases. Looked up from germline, CDR1 is MNHEY and CDR2 is SVGEGT. CDR3 residues: CASGAPGQAANEQYF. The CDR3 DNA is TGTGCCAGCGGTGCACCCGGACAGGCGGCTAACGAGCAGTACTTC.

The chain has TRBV7-2 and TRBJ2-7; 7 bases map to TRBD1. This CDR3 has 14 residues. The germline V gene encodes CDR1 SGHTA and CDR2 FQGNSA. V lost 2 bases to trimming and J lost 9 bases; unmatched junction nucleotides: 10. CDR3 in DNA: TGTGCCAGCAGCTTAACAGGACAGGATTCCTGGCAGTACTTC. The encoded protein is CASSLTGQDSWQYF.

This clonotype came up many times. The chain links TRBV14 to TRBJ2-2; D gene uncertain. CDR3 length equals 14 residues. Germline CDR1 SGHDN, CDR2 FVKESK. V was trimmed by 1 base and J by 4 bases, leaving 7 bases between them. CDR3 bases: TGTGCCAGCAGCCAAGGGCGGTCCACCGGGGAGCTGTTTTTT. It specifies CASSQGRSTGELFF.

This clonotype was seen repeatedly, ten times or more. V usage is TRBV7-3 and J usage is TRBJ2-5, with 9 positions matching TRBD1. The CDR3 runs to 14 residues. The V gene end was trimmed by 4 bases and the J gene end by 5 bases; junction bases not matched to a gene: 5. Germline values: CDR1 SGHTA, CDR2 FQGTGA. This CDR3 is CASSSGTGWETQYF. Written as DNA, the CDR3 is TGTGCCAGCAGCTCCGGGACAGGGTGGGAGACCCAGTACTTC.

This clonotype was counted at least ten times. This rearrangement joins TRBV3-1 to TRBJ1-1; no firm D call. The CDR3 has 13 residues. V lost 3 bases and J lost 2, with 7 bases in between. Germline-derived CDR1 and CDR2 are LGHDT and YNNKEL (reference sequence). As DNA, the CDR3 is TGTGCCAGCAGCCAGTACGGTAACACTGAAGCTTTCTTT. It yields the protein CASSQYGNTEAFF.

The gene calls are TRBV6-5 and TRBJ1-2; D is undetermined. CDR3 length: 14 residues. V was cut by 0 bases and J by 3 bases, with 8 bases left in between. The germline gives CDR1 MNHEY, CDR2 SVGAGI. The DNA for the CDR3 is TGTGCCAGCAGTTACTCAGGGTCTGACTATGGCTACACCTTC. This sequence encodes CASSYSGSDYGYTF.

The rearrangement joins TRBV6-1 to TRBJ1-1; 9 positions agree with TRBD1. With V trimmed by 6 bases and J by 5 bases, 10 bases remained unmatched. The CDR3 length is 15 residues. Germline CDR1 reads MNHNS; CDR2 reads SASEGT. CDR3 coding DNA: TGTGCCAGCAGGAGGGACAGGGACGGCGTAACTGAAGCTTTCTTT. Encoded protein: CASRRDRDGVTEAFF.

This chain joins TRBV11-2 and TRBJ2-5; 11 bases match TRBD2. CDR3 size: 16 residues. From germline, CDR1 is SGHAT and CDR2 FQNNGV. J lost 2 bases, V lost 1 base, and 3 bases had no gene match. CDR3 nucleotide sequence: TGTGCCAGCAGCTTAGGTAGCGGGGGGGCACAAGAGACCCAGTACTTC. Its protein is CASSLGSGGAQETQYF.